The TCR beta chain described here comes from a study of cytomegalovirus exposure and HLA in healthy donors. In the study overall: Earlier work reported 95 million to 130 million unique TCR beta sequences from about 180 million T cells.

Findings and caveats of the study: Equally common other TCR beta chains were less clonally expanded than HLA-associated ones, a later analysis found. Available immune exposure information was restricted to CMV serostatus only. What a later analysis showed was that several of the most significant clusters appeared linked to common viral pathogens.

PCR employed 60 Vbeta and 13 Jbeta primers. Repertoires were generated with immunoSEQ multiplex PCR, while TCRdb's copy carries only in-frame clones and drops some. The table has more than 85,000 clones, roughly 80% seen once. Germline-derived CDR1 and CDR2 are SGHRS and YFSETQ. V lost 0 bases to trimming and J lost 7 bases, with 17 bases between them. The CDR3 is 16 residues long. This clone was observed once. Its matching antigen is unknown. The material sequenced was PBMCs. The clonotype originates from a woman aged 40 to 50 in good health and CMV-seropositive. The chain uses TRBV5-1 and TRBJ2-1, with D possibly TRBD1 on 5 matching bases. This CDR3 is CASSLGQDILLNEQFF. CDR3 in DNA: TGCGCCAGCAGCTTGGGGCAGGACATTTTGTTGAATGAGCAGTTCTTC.